The entry that follows covers one T cell receptor (beta chain) sequence. This clone came up once. No cognate antigen has been identified for it. Base qualities were left out, and no much larger clone turns up one base away. The sample is drawn from a study of technical replicates of blood from a few donors (TCRdb year 2017). From V the trimming removes 4 bases and from J it removes 3 bases, while the gene matches leave 5 bases of the junction unaccounted for. From the cysteine through the phenylalanine, the CDR3 covers 15 amino acids. The DNA shown is the 45-base CDR3, in frame from base 1. CDR1 ENHRY and CDR2 SYGVKD were looked up in the germline V gene. The library was built by means of the immunoSEQ multiplex PCR assay. TCRdb limited this immuneACCESS table to in-frame rearrangements with V and J called. A share of clones is missing; checked studies link under half to unresolved V genes, and the rest is unexplained. This sample holds 70,000 or so clones; about nine tenths were observed only once. The leading ten clones occupy around 0.42% of the sample.

The V and J segments used are TRBV10-3 and TRBJ2-2; 7 junctional bases match TRBD2. The material sequenced was T cells isolated from PBMCs. This sequence was found in a human donor in good health. The DNA sequence is as follows: TGTGCCATCAGTGTAAGCGGGGTTGACACCGGGGAGCTGTTTTTT. Its translation is CAISVSGVDTGELFF.